Each of the 15 T cell receptor beta chains below was sequenced from the same sample in a study of somatic mutations in cytotoxic T cells in rheumatoid arthritis (dated by TCRdb to about 2017). Receptors were amplified or captured by the immunoSEQ multiplex PCR assay. TCRdb retrieved this table from immuneACCESS and kept in-frame rearrangements only. Not all clones are present; in checked studies, unresolved V genes account for under half, and no reason is known for the remainder. This sample has some 40,000 clones in its table, and approximately 80% of those were observed once. Roughly 3.2% of the sample goes to the ten largest clones. The sample was CD8+ T cells sorted from blood. Receptors were obtained from a man aged 35-49 years in good health.

The V and J genes are TRBV28 and TRBJ2-5; D might be TRBD1 (6 bases). Germline CDR1 is MDHEN and CDR2 is SYDVKM. The CDR3 is 15 amino acids. V was shortened by 2 bases and J by 2 bases, with 12 bases between the two germline ends. CDR3 amino acids: CASSLRADRQETQYF. DNA of the CDR3: TGTGCCAGCAGTTTAAGGGCGGACAGACAAGAGACCCAGTACTTC.

The chain joins TRBV14 to TRBJ1-5; D is undetermined. Deletions cut 3 bases from V and 3 bases from J, with 3 bases between. CDR3 length: 12 amino acids. From germline, CDR1 is SGHDN and CDR2 FVKESK. As DNA, the CDR3 is TGTGCCAGCAGCCATCTCAATCAGCCCCAGCATTTT. Protein sequence: CASSHLNQPQHF.

V is TRBV7-9 and J is TRBJ2-3; D gene uncertain. The CDR3 has 11 residues. From germline, CDR1 is SEHNR and CDR2 FQNEAQ (reference sequence). V lost 5 bases to trimming and J lost 6 bases, with 6 bases between them. The CDR3 coding sequence is TGTGCCAGCAGCCTGTCGGATACGCAGTATTTT. This codes for CASSLSDTQYF. Filled out from reference TRBV7-9 and TRBJ2-3, the complete variable domain reads DTGVSQNPRHKITKRGQNVTFRCDPISEHNRLYWYRQTLGQGPEFLTYFQNEAQLEKSRLLSDRFSAERPKGSFSTLEIQRTEQGDSAMYLCASSLSDTQYFGPGTRLTVL.

This clone was recorded only once. This chain connects TRBV4-1 to TRBJ2-7, with 8 bases matching TRBD1. The germline gives CDR1 MGHRA, CDR2 YSYEKL. The CDR3 is 13 residues long. Trimming removed 4 bases from V and 4 bases from J; junction bases left unmatched: 3. As DNA, the CDR3 is TGCGCCAGCAGCCCATGGACAGGGTACGAGCAGTACTTC. Amino acids: CASSPWTGYEQYF.

CDR3 DNA: TGTGCCAGCAGCTCTACTGACCTTAACACTGAAGCTTTCTTT. Translating gives CASSSTDLNTEAFF. The chain employs TRBV7-3 and TRBJ1-1; no reliable D call. Germline V gene lookup returns CDR1 SGHTA and CDR2 FQGTGA. CDR3 length: 14 residues. V gave up 4 bases and J gave up 2 bases, with 11 bases separating them.

Of note for this clone: A read error may produce the germline difference seen at one junction end. The chain carries TRBV7-7 and TRBJ2-5; 9 bases are shared with TRBD2. Gene TRBJ2-7 matches the end of the DNA better, so the J call may be wrong. Germline lookup yields CDR1 SSHAT and CDR2 FNYEAQ (reference sequence). The CDR3 has 13 amino acids. CDR3 sequence (DNA): TGTGCCAGCAGCCTAGCTAGCGGGACCGAGCAGTACTTC. This sequence encodes CASSLASGTEQYF.

This rearrangement joins TRBV28 to TRBJ1-1; weak D call: TRBD1 (5 bases). CDR3 length: 14 amino acids. Germline V gene data show CDR1 as MDHEN and CDR2 as SYDVKM. Trimming removed 2 bases at V and 5 bases at J, with 12 bases between. The CDR3 is CASSLGGWSTEAFF. The CDR3 DNA reads TGTGCCAGCAGTTTAGGGGGATGGAGTACTGAAGCTTTCTTT.

This rearrangement joins TRBV7-2 to TRBJ2-7; D unclear. This CDR3 is 14 amino acids long. V lost 4 bases to trimming and J lost 2 bases, with 12 bases between them. The germline gives CDR1 SGHTA, CDR2 FQGNSA. CDR3 protein: CASSSQTLTYEQYF. In DNA, the CDR3 is TGTGCCAGCAGCTCGCAGACACTAACCTACGAGCAGTACTTC.

The V and J genes are TRBV27 and TRBJ2-3, with 13 positions matching TRBD2. The CDR3 is made up of 20 amino acids. Germline CDR1 is MNHEY and CDR2 is SMNVEV (reference sequence). With V trimmed by 6 bases and J by 1 base, 16 bases remained unmatched. The DNA for the CDR3 is TGTGCCAGCAGGGACCCCTCGACTAGCGGGAGGCCCCCGCGCACAGATACGCAGTATTTT. Residues: CASRDPSTSGRPPRTDTQYF.

The sample holds a few counts of this clone. The rearrangement links TRBV4-1 to TRBJ1-1; TRBD1 agrees at 7 bases. V dropped 0 bases and J dropped 1; count of bases not matched to a gene: 5. The CDR3 contains 16 residues. In germline, CDR1 is MGHRA, CDR2 YSYEKL. CDR3 DNA sequence: TGCGCCAGCAGCCAAGAGGCCGGACAGGCGAACACTGAAGCTTTCTTT. Its translation is CASSQEAGQANTEAFF.

The chain recombines TRBV15 with TRBJ2-1; the D is unclear. The V gene lost 5 bases and the J gene lost 0 bases, with 17 bases spanning the gap. The CDR3 covers 17 residues. Germline CDR1 is LNHNV and CDR2 is YYDKDF (reference sequence). For the CDR3, the DNA is TGTGCCACCAGCCCCCGGACGGCCACAAGCTCCTACAATGAGCAGTTCTTC. This codes for CATSPRTATSSYNEQFF.

The chain uses TRBV7-9 and TRBJ1-1, with D tentatively TRBD1 (5 bases). V dropped 1 base and J dropped 5 bases, with 11 bases sitting between them. CDR1 is SEHNR, CDR2 FQNEAQ, per germline (reference sequence). The CDR3 extends over 14 amino acids. This CDR3 is CASSLVEGNTEAFF. CDR3 coding DNA: TGTGCCAGCAGCTTAGTAGAGGGGAATACTGAAGCTTTCTTT.

The V and J genes are TRBV28 and TRBJ1-1, with a possible D match to TRBD1 (6 bases). With 4 bases removed from V and 3 bases from J, the gap between germline ends came to 15 bases. The germline V gene has CDR1 MDHEN and CDR2 SYDVKM. This CDR3 comprises 15 residues. The CDR3 DNA reads as TGTGCCAGCAGTTGGGGGGACTCAGGGGACACTGAAGCTTTCTTT. This encodes CASSWGDSGDTEAFF.

The V and J genes are TRBV6-1 and TRBJ2-7; a weak D match, TRBD1 (5 bases). The CDR3 sequence is 13 residues long. With 4 bases removed from V and 3 bases from J, the gap between germline ends came to 10 bases. CDR1 and CDR2 (germline): MNHNS, SASEGT. CDR3 in DNA: TGTGCCAGCAGTGCCAGGGTATTCTACGAGCAGTACTTC. Encoded protein: CASSARVFYEQYF.

The rearrangement links TRBV28 to TRBJ2-7; D ambiguous. V was trimmed by 3 bases and J by 6 bases, leaving 12 bases between them. CDR1 and CDR2 from the germline V gene are MDHEN and SYDVKM. The CDR3 is 13 residues long. CDR3 in amino acids: CASSLNQRSEQYF. CDR3 nucleotide sequence: TGTGCCAGCAGTTTGAATCAACGGAGCGAGCAGTACTTC.